This record concerns one TCR beta chain sequence. Its antigen is undetermined. The data were produced by immunoSEQ multiplex PCR, yet TCRdb's version contains in-frame clones alone and is incomplete. The sample shows about 16,000 clones, approximately 85% of them seen only once. The sample originates from a study of T cell clonotyping in hematopoietic cell transplantation. Study outcomes and limitations: No sorting was done, leaving CD4 and CD8 contributions mixed.

CDR3 size: 15 residues. The V gene's germline CDR1 is MNHEY and CDR2 SVGAGI. Germline trimming cut 6 bases from V and 7 bases from J; bases unmatched to any gene: 12. The sequencing input was peripheral blood mononuclear cells. The chain recombines TRBV6-5 with TRBJ2-5; TRBD1 matches 9 bases. The origin of this receptor is a woman between 40 and 55 years old in good health. Some clones in this sample may be carry-over from other donors' samples. Here the CDR3 reads CASSRTGQGKGTQYF. CDR3 in DNA: TGTGCCAGCAGCCGGACCGGACAGGGGAAGGGGACCCAGTACTTC.